This T cell receptor beta chain was recorded in a study of blood T cell repertoires in COVID-19. Study as a whole: Sites in the United States, Italy and Spain provided acute and convalescent COVID-19 samples. From T cells, B-cell-depleted T cells, or PBMCs came the material, which was cDNA or gDNA.

Seattle patient enrollment occurred during active infection, with longitudinal follow-up thereafter. The CDR3 is 12 residues long. V lost 6 bases and J 14 bases, leaving 18 bases between the germline ends. Germline V gives CDR1 MDHEN, CDR2 SYDVKM. Per the study methods: Cell counts per sample came from amplifying reference gene primers. Using immunoSEQ multiplex PCR, the repertoire was profiled, and TCRdb retains in-frame clones only, with some absent. V, J and clone size are those of that table, while D and trimming were read from the DNA. The data show about 200,000 clones, around four fifths seen once.

The sequencing sample was made of peripheral blood. The receptor comes from a man in his 60s with COVID-19, enrolled during active disease. The rearrangement joins TRBV28 to TRBJ2-3; the D gene is possibly TRBD2 (6 bases). For the CDR3, the DNA is TGTGCCAGCAGGCAAGAGACTAGATCCGCGTATTTT. Its protein product is CASRQETRSAYF. Full variable domain (outside the CDR3, taken from reference TRBV28 and TRBJ2-3): DVKVTQSSRYLVKRTGEKVFLECVQDMDHENMFWYRQDPGLGLRLIYFSYDVKMKEKGDIPEGYSVSREKKERFSLILESASTNQTSMYLCASRQETRSAYFGPGTRLTVL.